This T cell receptor beta chain is from a study of cytomegalovirus exposure and HLA in healthy donors. This CDR3 spans 12 amino acids. CDR1 and CDR2 from the germline V gene are SQVTM and ANQGSEA. V shed 7 bases and J 3 bases; nucleotides not matched to a gene: 4. This clone was detected only a few times. What it binds is unknown. Other DNA sequences within the sample encode an identical CDR3. The study's findings and limits: There were 164 TCR beta chains listed as cytomegalovirus-associated. The majority of TCR sequences were rare, yet some public TCRs appeared in many donors. In the analysis, some V segments, TRBV6-2 and TRBV6-3 included, were excluded as indistinguishable.

PCR used 60 Vbeta primers and 13 Jbeta primers. Using immunoSEQ multiplex PCR, the repertoire was profiled, and TCRdb retains in-frame clones only, with some absent. The sample comprises under 75,000 clones, around 70% of which are singletons, and over 9.5% rests with the top ten. This chain connects TRBV29-1 to TRBJ1-2, with 8 bases identical to TRBD1. The sample consisted of PBMCs. The sequence derives from a human donor in good health. The CDR3 spells CSGGQGDYGYTF. CDR3 coding DNA: TGCAGCGGCGGACAGGGTGACTATGGCTACACCTTC.